The next 3 T cell receptor beta chains were all read from a single sample in a study of shared clonotypes between healthy human individuals. Sequencing used immunoSEQ multiplex PCR; TCRdb keeps in-frame clones, though not all of them. The sample shows millions of clones, 85% to 95% of them seen only once. Sequenced: naive CD4+ T cells sorted from blood. Subset: CD45RA+ positively selected. Source of these receptors: a young man in good health.

The rearrangement joins TRBV5-6 to TRBJ1-6, with a tentative D call TRBD1 (5 bases). Trimming cost V 4 bases and J 6 bases, with 17 bases left between them. The length of the CDR3 is 16 residues. The germline gives CDR1 SGHDT, CDR2 YYEEEE. CDR3 in amino acids: CASSLLPGTFNSPLHF. The CDR3 region has the DNA TGTGCCAGCAGCCTGTTGCCCGGGACCTTTAATTCACCCCTCCACTTT. The complete variable domain, with remaining parts taken from reference TRBV5-6 and TRBJ1-6, reads DAGVTQSPTHLIKTRGQQVTLRCSPKSGHDTVSWYQQALGQGPQFIFQYYEEEERQRGNFPDRFSGHQFPNYSSELNVNALLLGDSALYLCASSLLPGTFNSPLHFGNGTRLTVT.

The chain combines TRBV5-1 with TRBJ2-5; D is tentatively TRBD1 or TRBD2 (6 bases each). Germline lookup yields CDR1 SGHRS and CDR2 YFSETQ. The CDR3 length is 17 residues. Trimming took off 1 base at V and 1 base at J, with 17 bases between the two ends. In DNA, the CDR3 is TGCGCCAGCAGCTTGATCGGGGGCAGCGGGCCCCAAGAGACCCAGTACTTC. It codes for CASSLIGGSGPQETQYF.

The V gene is TRBV10-3, the J gene TRBJ2-2; D ambiguous. Germline CDR1 is ENHRY and CDR2 is SYGVKD. V was trimmed by 6 bases and J by 0 bases, leaving 8 bases between them. The CDR3 is 14 amino acids. The CDR3 nucleotides are TGTGCCATCAGCGACAACTCGAACACCGGGGAGCTGTTTTTT. It specifies CAISDNSNTGELFF.